These T cell receptor beta chains were read from a single sample in a study of T-cell reconstitution after alpha-beta-depleted transplantation in children. TCRdb processed the PCR reads anew with MiXCR; each CDR3 protein has one entry. The table lists a few hundred thousand distinct CDR3 sequences, around 10% of them singletons. This material consisted of PBMCs from the stem cell graft donor, taken from the stem cell graft. All receptors come from a human donor who donated a stem cell graft to a child with acute lymphoblastic leukemia. Each CDR3 is given with its conserved first and last residue.

J gene: TRBJ2-3; V gene: TRBV24-1; CDR3 protein: CATSAGGPTDTQYF
J gene: TRBJ2-6; V gene: TRBV4-3; CDR3 protein: CASSQGGSGSGANVLTF
J gene: TRBJ2-2; V gene: TRBV5-1; CDR3 protein: CASSGILVSGELFF
J gene: TRBJ2-1; V gene: TRBV4-3; CDR3 protein: CASSHAKPGLADLRAEQFF
J gene: TRBJ1-1; V gene: TRBV28; CDR3 protein: CASSYRGGRTEAFF
J gene: TRBJ2-1; V gene: TRBV15; CDR3 protein: CATSRDLNRVVNEQFF
J gene: TRBJ2-5; V gene: TRBV20-1; CDR3 protein: CSATRDSQETQYF
J gene: TRBJ1-2; V gene: TRBV6-5; CDR3 protein: CASSYSALESYTF
J gene: TRBJ1-6; V gene: TRBV5-1; CDR3 protein: CASSLEQLQGYNSPLHF
J gene: TRBJ2-7; V gene: TRBV11-2; CDR3 protein: CASSSPQGGEQYF
J gene: TRBJ1-2; V gene: TRBV20-1; CDR3 protein: CSARGQGHGYTF
J gene: TRBJ1-2; V gene: TRBV24-1; CDR3 protein: CATSDLPESGAAYGYTF
J gene: TRBJ2-6; V gene: TRBV12-3/TRBV12-4; CDR3 protein: CASSLVSGLRLAGATGANVLTF
J gene: TRBJ2-7; V gene: TRBV5-1; CDR3 protein: CASSWGNEQYF
J gene: TRBJ2-1; V gene: TRBV27; CDR3 protein: CASDQAGKSYNEQFF
J gene: TRBJ2-7; V gene: TRBV27; CDR3 protein: CASSFLGQPYEQYF
J gene: TRBJ2-1; V gene: TRBV11-2; CDR3 protein: CASSKRGLAGGFGNEQFF
J gene: TRBJ1-3; V gene: TRBV5-1; CDR3 protein: CASSLGPGHPTTTSGNTIYF
J gene: TRBJ2-3; V gene: TRBV3-1; CDR3 protein: CASSPPPTGLAEGADTQYF
J gene: TRBJ2-3; V gene: TRBV12-3/TRBV12-4; CDR3 protein: CASSPDAGGVGTDTQYF
J gene: TRBJ2-1; V gene: TRBV7-9; CDR3 protein: CASSPSGGHEQFF
J gene: TRBJ1-4; V gene: TRBV4-3; CDR3 protein: CASSQDAIRATGLSEKLFF
J gene: TRBJ2-3; V gene: TRBV5-1; CDR3 protein: CASSLSTGPTDTQYF
J gene: TRBJ2-1; V gene: TRBV5-1; CDR3 protein: CASSIHTGSYNEQFF
J gene: TRBJ2-7; V gene: TRBV7-6; CDR3 protein: CASSSLGSYEQYF
J gene: TRBJ2-1; V gene: TRBV10-3; CDR3 protein: CAISEPQGFSSYNEQFF
J gene: TRBJ2-7; V gene: TRBV5-1; CDR3 protein: CASSLAVTGKDEQYF
J gene: TRBJ2-1; V gene: TRBV27; CDR3 protein: CASSSSLLAGIYNEQFF
J gene: TRBJ2-4; V gene: TRBV4-3; CDR3 protein: CASSVGVPGNIQYF
J gene: TRBJ2-2; V gene: TRBV4-2; CDR3 protein: CASSHDSSTGELFF
J gene: TRBJ2-6; V gene: TRBV4-2; CDR3 protein: CASSPLEQWFHLYGANVLTF
J gene: TRBJ2-3; V gene: TRBV14; CDR3 protein: CASSQGRGSSTDTQYF
J gene: TRBJ2-6; V gene: TRBV4-3; CDR3 protein: CASSQVLGTGVSGANVLTF
J gene: TRBJ2-7; V gene: TRBV7-9; CDR3 protein: CASSLNQYEQYF
J gene: TRBJ2-1; V gene: TRBV6-5; CDR3 protein: CASNKYNEQFF
J gene: TRBJ1-3; V gene: TRBV7-9; CDR3 protein: CASSRTGRNTIYF
J gene: TRBJ2-7; V gene: TRBV6-1; CDR3 protein: CASTVAESSYEQYF
J gene: TRBJ2-1; V gene: TRBV4-3; CDR3 protein: CASSTAVLYYNEQFF
J gene: TRBJ2-1; V gene: TRBV5-1; CDR3 protein: CASSPTLAGGDQFF
J gene: TRBJ1-1; V gene: TRBV7-8; CDR3 protein: CASSKGRRANTEAFF
J gene: TRBJ2-7; V gene: TRBV4-3; CDR3 protein: CASSQESSGYEQYF
J gene: TRBJ2-2; V gene: TRBV2; CDR3 protein: CASSGPGGELFF
J gene: TRBJ2-3; V gene: TRBV5-1; CDR3 protein: CASSLERGGGSTDTQYF
J gene: TRBJ1-5; V gene: TRBV12-3/TRBV12-4; CDR3 protein: CASSHTGGIGHQPQHF
J gene: TRBJ2-5; V gene: TRBV7-9; CDR3 protein: CASSLVALWETQYF
J gene: TRBJ2-3; V gene: TRBV7-2; CDR3 protein: CASSFDATGTDTQYF
J gene: TRBJ2-1; V gene: TRBV5-1; CDR3 protein: CASSLGGNRYNEQFF
J gene: TRBJ2-3; V gene: TRBV20-1; CDR3 protein: CSVQSAGFFTDTQYF
J gene: TRBJ2-5; V gene: TRBV5-1; CDR3 protein: CASRPGQGNQETQYF
J gene: TRBJ2-2; V gene: TRBV5-5; CDR3 protein: CASNSLILAGNTGELFF
J gene: TRBJ1-2; V gene: TRBV7-2; CDR3 protein: CASSSDGDYGYTF